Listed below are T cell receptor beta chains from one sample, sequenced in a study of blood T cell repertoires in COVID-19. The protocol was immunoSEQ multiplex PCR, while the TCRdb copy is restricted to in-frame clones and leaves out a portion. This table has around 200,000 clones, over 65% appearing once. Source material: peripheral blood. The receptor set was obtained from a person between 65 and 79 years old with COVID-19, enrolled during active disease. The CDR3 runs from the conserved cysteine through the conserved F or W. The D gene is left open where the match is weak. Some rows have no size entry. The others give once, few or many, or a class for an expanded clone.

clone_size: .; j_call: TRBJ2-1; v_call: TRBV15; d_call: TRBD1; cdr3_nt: TGTGCCACCAGCAGAGATCCGAGGGGGCCCCCCGACCGCTCCTACAATGAGCAGTTCTTC; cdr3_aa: CATSRDPRGPPDRSYNEQFF
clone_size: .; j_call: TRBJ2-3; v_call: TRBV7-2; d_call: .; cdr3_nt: TGTGCCAGCAGTCGCCTCACTTCAGGATACACAGATACGCAGTATTTT; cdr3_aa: CASSRLTSGYTDTQYF
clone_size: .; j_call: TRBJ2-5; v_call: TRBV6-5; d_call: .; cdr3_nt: TGTGCCAGCAGTTACTCCAGGGACTCGACTGGAGAGACCCAGTACTTC; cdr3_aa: CASSYSRDSTGETQYF
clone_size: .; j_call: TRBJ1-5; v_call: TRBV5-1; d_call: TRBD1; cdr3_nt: TGCGCCAGCAGCTTGGAAGGGACAGGGGGGAATCAGCCCCAGCATTTT; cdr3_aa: CASSLEGTGGNQPQHF
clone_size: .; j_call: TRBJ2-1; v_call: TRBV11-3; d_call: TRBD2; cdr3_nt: TGTGCCAGCAGCTTAGAGGCGGGAGTCGGCTACAATGAGCAGTTCTTC; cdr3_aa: CASSLEAGVGYNEQFF
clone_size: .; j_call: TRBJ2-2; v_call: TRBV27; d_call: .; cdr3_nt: TGTGCCAGCAGTTTACTTGGGGGCGCGAACACCGGGGAGCTGTTTTTT; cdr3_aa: CASSLLGGANTGELFF
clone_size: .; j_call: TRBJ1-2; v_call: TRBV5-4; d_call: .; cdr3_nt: TGTGCCAGCAGCGGAACCCGGGACTCAGCTAACTATGGCTACACCTTC; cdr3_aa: CASSGTRDSANYGYTF
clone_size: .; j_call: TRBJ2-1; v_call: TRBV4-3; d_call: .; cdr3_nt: TGCGCCAGCAGCGACGGGGCCTACAATGAGCAGTTCTTC; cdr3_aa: CASSDGAYNEQFF
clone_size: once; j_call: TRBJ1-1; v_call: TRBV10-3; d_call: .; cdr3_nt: TGTGCCATCAGTGAGTCCCCTCTAACCAACACTGAAGCTTTCTTT; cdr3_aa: CAISESPLTNTEAFF
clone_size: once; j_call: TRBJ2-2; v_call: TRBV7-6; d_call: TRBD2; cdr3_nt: TGTGCCAGCAGCTTCGGACTAGCGGGGGGCTCGAACACCGGGGAGCTGTTTTTT; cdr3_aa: CASSFGLAGGSNTGELFF
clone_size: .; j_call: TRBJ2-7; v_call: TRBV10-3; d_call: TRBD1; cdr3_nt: TGTGCCATCAGTGAGGGACAGGGGGCTAAGCACGAGCAGTACTTC; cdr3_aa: CAISEGQGAKHEQYF
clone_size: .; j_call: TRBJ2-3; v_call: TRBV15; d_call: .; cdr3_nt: TGTGCCACCAGCAGACACACAGGGGAGGGCACAGATACGCAGTATTTT; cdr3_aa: CATSRHTGEGTDTQYF
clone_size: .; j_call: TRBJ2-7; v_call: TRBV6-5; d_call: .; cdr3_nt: TGTGCTGTTAAGAGGGGGGGCTCGAACGAGCAGTACTTC; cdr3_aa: CAVKRGGSNEQYF
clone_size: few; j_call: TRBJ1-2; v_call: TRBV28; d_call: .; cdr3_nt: TGTGCCAGCACCTCCCCAATGGTAGGGGATGGCTACACCTTC; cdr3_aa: CASTSPMVGDGYTF
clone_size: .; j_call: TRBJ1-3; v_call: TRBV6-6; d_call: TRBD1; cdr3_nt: TGTGCCAGCAGGGCGGCAGGGGGAAGTGGAAACACCATATATTTT; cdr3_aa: CASRAAGGSGNTIYF
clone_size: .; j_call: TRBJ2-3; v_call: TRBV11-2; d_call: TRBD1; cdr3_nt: TGTGCCAGCAGCTTAGAGCAGGGGGGCACAGATACGCAGTATTTT; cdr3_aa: CASSLEQGGTDTQYF
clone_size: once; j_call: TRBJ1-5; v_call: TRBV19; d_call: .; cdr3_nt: TGTGCCAGTAGAACAAGCAATCAGCCCCAGCATTTT; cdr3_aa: CASRTSNQPQHF
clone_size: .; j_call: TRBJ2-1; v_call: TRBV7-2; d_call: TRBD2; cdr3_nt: TGTGCCAGCAGCCCTAGGACTAGCGGGTACAATGAGCAGTTCTTC; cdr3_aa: CASSPRTSGYNEQFF
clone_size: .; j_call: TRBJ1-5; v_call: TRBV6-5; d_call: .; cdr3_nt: TGTGCCAGCAGGCAGAATCAGCCCCAGCATTTT; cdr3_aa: CASRQNQPQHF
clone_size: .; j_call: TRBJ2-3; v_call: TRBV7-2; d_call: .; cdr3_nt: TGTGCCAGCAGCGCTATAGATACGCAGTATTTT; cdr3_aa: CASSAIDTQYF
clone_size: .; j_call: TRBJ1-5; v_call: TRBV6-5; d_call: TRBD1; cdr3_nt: TGTGCCAGCCGGGACAGGCTCTTAAGCAATCAGCCCCAGCATTTT; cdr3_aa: CASRDRLLSNQPQHF
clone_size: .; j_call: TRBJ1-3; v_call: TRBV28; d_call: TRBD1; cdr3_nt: TGTGCCAGCAGCCGACAGGGAAACAGAAACACCATATATTTT; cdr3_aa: CASSRQGNRNTIYF
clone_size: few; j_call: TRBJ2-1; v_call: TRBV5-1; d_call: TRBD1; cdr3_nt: TGCGCCAGCAGCTCAGGACAGGGCGGCAATGAGCAGTTCTTC; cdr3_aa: CASSSGQGGNEQFF
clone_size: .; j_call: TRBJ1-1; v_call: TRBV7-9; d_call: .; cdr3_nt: TGTGCCAGCAGCTTCCAGGGCAGCAACACTGAAGCTTTCTTT; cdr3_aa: CASSFQGSNTEAFF
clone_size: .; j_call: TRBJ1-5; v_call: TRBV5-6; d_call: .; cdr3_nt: TGTGCCAGCAGCGTGACAGATCAGCCCCAGCATTTT; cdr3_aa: CASSVTDQPQHF
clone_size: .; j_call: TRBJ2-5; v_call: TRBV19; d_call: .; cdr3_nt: TGTGCCAGTAGTATGAGGCCGACGCAAGAGACCCAGTACTTC; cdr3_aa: CASSMRPTQETQYF
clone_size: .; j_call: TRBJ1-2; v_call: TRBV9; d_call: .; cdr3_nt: TGTGCCAGCAGCGAGGGGCCCACAGACAACTATGGCTACACCTTC; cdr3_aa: CASSEGPTDNYGYTF
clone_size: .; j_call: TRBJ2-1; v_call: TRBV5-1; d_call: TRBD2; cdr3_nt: TGCGCCAGCAGCTTAAGCGGGAGCGGTTACAATGAGCAGTTCTTC; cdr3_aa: CASSLSGSGYNEQFF
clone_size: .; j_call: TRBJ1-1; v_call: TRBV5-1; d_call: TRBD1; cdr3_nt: TGCGCCAGCAGCTTGGGACCAAGACAGGGGAGCACTGAAGCTTTCTTT; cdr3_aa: CASSLGPRQGSTEAFF